Reported below is one T cell receptor (beta chain). Its antigen remains unknown. Mismatch with germline at one junction end may stem from a read error. This sample stems from a study of vaccination and CD4 T cells after COVID-19. The overall study: At a median 72 days (range 14 to 241) after dose two, post-vaccine samples were obtained.

Indicated treatment: 10-day PBMC culture with coronavirus spike peptide pools or control peptides (ViraFEST assay). Sequencing of the DNA from cultured CD4+ T cells was carried out with the Oncomine TCR Beta short-read assay. TCRdb independently ran MiXCR on the PCR reads; one entry per CDR3 protein. This table has around 26,000 distinct CDR3 sequences, 35% to 50% appearing once. Overall study results and limits: Post-vaccination, and not before, a median roughly 86% of reactive clones appeared in convalescent patients.

CDR3 length: 15 amino acids. The germline gives CDR1 DFQATT, CDR2 SNEGSKA (reference sequence). Sequencing used CD4+ T cells from blood, cultured in vitro. V and J are TRBV20-1 and TRBJ1-4, with D unclear. This receptor was identified in a human donor who had recovered from COVID-19. CDR3 protein: CSARDWPASNEKLFF. In nucleotides, the CDR3 is TGCAGTGCTAGAGATTGGCCCGCCTCTAATGAAAAGCTGTTTTTT.